A single sample is the source of the 25 T cell receptor beta chains below, sequenced in a study of EBV T-cell therapy then PD-1 blockade in nasopharyngeal carcinoma (dated by TCRdb to about 2021). The sample's time point label is to be understood as: 266 days after commencement of treatment, after nivolumab therapy. Interpreted using the paper, the treatment or condition label stands for: AdE1-LMPpoly-expanded autologous EBV-specific T-cell therapy followed by anti-PD-1 nivolumab. These receptors have no identified antigens. The library came from the immunoSEQ multiplex PCR assay. TCRdb stores this immuneACCESS table with in-frame sequences only. Part of the clones is absent; in the studies checked, under half of the shortfall reflects unresolved V genes, and no reason is known for the rest. The sample table holds 20,000 or so clones, of which about 86% were seen once. The top ten hold 25% to 40% of the sample.

The sequencing here drew on CD8+ T cells from blood, taken at day 266 from a patient whose treatment included autologous EBV-specific T cells and nivolumab. These receptors were collected from a man aged 40-49 years with nasopharyngeal carcinoma.

The chain carries TRBV15 and TRBJ2-1; the match to TRBD2 covers 12 bases. This CDR3 contains 15 residues. The junction had 6 bases not matched to a gene; V was cut back by 4 bases and J by 8 bases. Germline V gives CDR1 LNHNV, CDR2 YYDKDF (reference sequence). CDR3 DNA sequence: TGTGCCACCAGCACCGGACTAGCGGGGAGAGATGAGCAGTTCTTC. As protein: CATSTGLAGRDEQFF.

The chain uses TRBV6-2 or TRBV6-3 and TRBJ2-2; 8 nucleotides agree with TRBD1. Unmatched junction bases numbered 9, after V lost 5 bases and J lost 7 bases. The CDR3 covers 15 residues. The germline gives CDR1 MNHEY, CDR2 SVGEGT. CDR3 loop: CASSPRTGIFGELFF. The DNA of the CDR3 is TGTGCCAGCAGTCCGAGGACAGGGATTTTCGGGGAGCTGTTTTTT.

The chain employs TRBV5-1 and TRBJ1-4; TRBD1 matches 8 bases. The CDR3 runs 14 residues. With V trimmed by 5 bases and J by 5 bases, 5 bases remained unmatched. The germline CDR1 and CDR2 sequences are SGHRS and YFSETQ. CDR3 nucleotide sequence: TGCGCCAGCAGTAACAGGGGGGCAAATGAAAAACTGTTTTTT. Protein: CASSNRGANEKLFF.

The V and J genes are TRBV21-1 and TRBJ2-2; TRBD1 is the table's D call and was not checked against the DNA. TRBV21-1 is an annotated pseudogene. This CDR3 is built from 17 residues. The CDR3 nucleotides read TGTGCCAGCAGCGAAACTCCGGGACAGGGGGCGTCCGGGGAGCTGTTTTTT. It translates to CASSETPGQGASGELFF.

V usage is TRBV14 and J usage is TRBJ2-4; perhaps TRBD1 as D (6 bases). The CDR3 consists of 15 residues. Trimming took 1 base from V and 5 from J, leaving 12 bases between them. Germline CDR1 and CDR2: SGHDN and FVKESK. In DNA, the CDR3 is TGTGCCAGCAGCCAAGTCTGGCAGGGGCAAAACATTCAGTACTTC. It specifies CASSQVWQGQNIQYF. Variable domain in full (rest from reference TRBV14 and TRBJ2-4): EAGVTQFPSHSVIEKGQTVTLRCDPISGHDNLYWYRRVMGKEIKFLLHFVKESKQDESGMPNNRFLAERTGGTYSTLKVQPAELEDSGVYFCASSQVWQGQNIQYFGAGTRLSVL.

This clone was detected once. The chain combines TRBV12-3 or TRBV12-4 with TRBJ2-1; D is ambiguous. Trimming took 3 bases from V and 6 from J, leaving 6 bases between them. CDR3 length: 12 amino acids. The CDR3 nucleotides read TGTGCCAGCAGTTTTAATACCAATGAGCAGTTCTTC. This codes for CASSFNTNEQFF.

The genes are TRBV24-1 and TRBJ2-3; TRBD1 is a possible D gene (6 bases). This CDR3 has 16 amino acids. V shed 0 bases and J shed 4 bases, with 13 bases lying between them. Germline CDR1 reads KGHDR; CDR2 reads SFDVKD. CDR3 DNA sequence: TGTGCCACCAGTGATTTGTCTCCGGACAGCCCAGATACGCAGTATTTT. As protein: CATSDLSPDSPDTQYF.

In DNA form, the CDR3 reads TGTGCCAGCAGTGACTCGGGCACCGGGGAGCTGTTTTTT. Amino acids: CASSDSGTGELFF. V is TRBV6-4 and J is TRBJ2-2; no reliable D call. This CDR3 is 13 amino acids long. CDR1 is MRHNA, CDR2 SNTAGT, per germline. Trimming shortened V by 0 bases and J by 4 bases, and 3 bases separated the two germline ends.

The chain combines TRBV6-5 with TRBJ2-7; possible D gene TRBD1, 6 bases. Germline V lookup: CDR1 MNHEY, CDR2 SVGAGI. V was cut by 2 bases and J by 6 bases, with 14 bases left in between. CDR3 length equals 14 residues. The CDR3 sequence is CASSYEGGHVEQYF. CDR3 DNA sequence: TGTGCCAGCAGTTACGAAGGGGGTCATGTCGAGCAGTACTTC.

This clone was seen more than once but under ten times. The chain employs TRBV19 and TRBJ1-2; possibly TRBD1 for D (6 bases). Germline V lookup: CDR1 LNHDA, CDR2 SQIVND (reference sequence). With 11 bases removed from V and 3 bases from J, the gap between germline ends came to 22 bases. This CDR3 has 15 amino acids. The CDR3 DNA follows: TGTGCCGCTACAGGCGCAGGGGATCGGTACTATGGCTACACCTTC. Amino acid sequence: CAATGAGDRYYGYTF.

V is TRBV9 and J is TRBJ2-7; the match to TRBD1 covers 9 bases. The CDR3 runs to 14 residues. Germline trimming cut 4 bases from V and 5 bases from J; bases unmatched to any gene: 7. Germline V CDR1 and CDR2: SGDLS, YYNGEE. The CDR3 DNA reads as TGTGCCAGCAGCCTCGGGACAGGGCGCGACGAGCAGTACTTC. Translated, it gives CASSLGTGRDEQYF.

The rearrangement links TRBV5-1 to TRBJ2-3, with 7 bases lining up with TRBD1. Trimming removed 3 bases from V and 0 bases from J; junction bases left unmatched: 1. Per the germline V gene, CDR1 is SGHRS and CDR2 is YFSETQ. The CDR3 extends over 14 amino acids. The CDR3 here is CASSWGQSTDTQYF. CDR3 nucleotides: TGCGCCAGCAGCTGGGGACAGAGCACAGATACGCAGTATTTT.

The rearrangement joins TRBV19 to TRBJ1-1; D is ambiguous. This CDR3 comprises 15 residues. Per the germline V gene, CDR1 is LNHDA and CDR2 is SQIVND (reference sequence). Between the trimmed V and J ends, which lost 8 bases and 1 base, there was a span of 17 bases. CDR3 residues: CASLHQLPPNTEAFF. CDR3 DNA: TGTGCCAGTCTTCATCAGTTACCTCCGAACACTGAAGCTTTCTTT.

CDR3 in amino acids: CASSQSGGAGNEQFF. The CDR3 DNA follows: TGTGCCAGCAGCCAAAGCGGGGGGGCCGGCAATGAGCAGTTCTTC. The chain combines TRBV7-6 with TRBJ2-1, with 10 bases fitting TRBD2. J gave up 6 bases and V 5 bases, and 7 bases lay outside the gene matches. Germline V gene sequence: CDR1 SGHVS, CDR2 FNYEAQ. The CDR3 contains 15 residues.

This clone was found once. This chain joins TRBV9 and TRBJ1-3; D is possibly TRBD1 (6 bases). Germline CDR1 reads SGDLS; CDR2 reads YYNGEE. The CDR3 spans 14 residues. With 2 bases removed from V and 3 bases from J, the gap between germline ends came to 9 bases. The CDR3 DNA reads as TGTGCCAGCAGCGTTGCACAGGGTGGAAACACCATATATTTT. It codes for CASSVAQGGNTIYF.

This chain connects TRBV4-3 to TRBJ1-4, with a tentative D call TRBD1 (5 bases). Germline CDR1 is LGHNA and CDR2 is YSLEER. The CDR3 is 16 residues long. Trimming took off 0 bases at V and 7 bases at J, with 15 bases between the two ends. The CDR3 loop reads CASSQDPAGSSEKLFF. CDR3 nucleotide sequence: TGCGCCAGCAGCCAAGATCCGGCAGGGAGTAGTGAAAAACTGTTTTTT.

The chain uses TRBV15 and TRBJ2-5, with 12 bases aligning to TRBD1. J gave up 5 bases and V 0 bases, and 4 bases lay outside the gene matches. The CDR3 totals 16 residues. Germline-derived CDR1 and CDR2 are LNHNV and YYDKDF (reference sequence). The chain's CDR3 is CATSRDGTGGLETQYF. CDR3 in DNA: TGTGCCACCAGCAGAGATGGGACAGGGGGCTTGGAGACCCAGTACTTC.

The V gene is TRBV27, the J gene TRBJ2-7; D is tentatively TRBD1 or TRBD2 (6 bases each). The CDR3 spans 14 residues. Germline V lookup: CDR1 MNHEY, CDR2 SMNVEV (reference sequence). Trimming cost V 4 bases and J 1 base, with 11 bases left between them. In DNA, the CDR3 is TGTGCCAGCAGTTACGGGGGCCATTCCTACGAGCAGTACTTC. Translating gives CASSYGGHSYEQYF.

This rearrangement joins TRBV27 to TRBJ1-5, with 10 bases matching TRBD1. The trim removed 6 bases at V and 9 bases at J, leaving 11 bases unmatched. The germline V gene encodes CDR1 MNHEY and CDR2 SMNVEV (reference sequence). CDR3 length: 15 amino acids. CDR3 coding DNA: TGTGCCAGCAGCTTGACAGGGGGCGTCTTGCTGCCCCAGCATTTT. It translates to CASSLTGGVLLPQHF.

The chain joins TRBV5-5 to TRBJ1-2, with D unresolved. The CDR3 length is 14 residues. From germline, CDR1 is SGHKS and CDR2 YYEKEE (reference sequence). V dropped 4 bases and J dropped 4 bases, with 14 bases sitting between them. In nucleotides, the CDR3 is TGTGCCAGCAGCCCAGAAGGAGGGAGCTATGGCTACACCTTC. This translates into CASSPEGGSYGYTF.

The chain recombines TRBV3-1 (or the pseudogene TRBV3-2) with TRBJ2-7; 15 bases agree with TRBD2. Germline V lookup: CDR1 LGHDT, CDR2 YNNKEL (reference sequence). With V trimmed by 4 bases and J by 6 bases, 13 bases remained unmatched. There are 18 residues in the CDR3. The CDR3 DNA reads TGTGCCAGCAGCCCGGGACTAGCGGGGGGCGTTCTTTATGCCGAGCAGTACTTC. This encodes CASSPGLAGGVLYAEQYF.

V gene TRBV4-1 combines with J gene TRBJ2-7, with TRBD1 as a possible D gene (5 bases). Germline assignment: CDR1 MGHRA and CDR2 YSYEKL. The V gene lost 1 base and the J gene lost 2 bases, with 6 bases spanning the gap. The CDR3 covers 13 residues. The CDR3 loop is CASSQGTTYEQYF. CDR3 nucleotide sequence: TGCGCCAGCAGCCAAGGGACAACCTACGAGCAGTACTTC.

The chain joins TRBV6-1 to TRBJ2-3, with unresolved D. The CDR3 has 14 residues. V was clipped by 3 bases and J by 4 bases, with 11 bases between them. Germline V lookup: CDR1 MNHNS, CDR2 SASEGT. The CDR3 region has the DNA TGTGCCAGCAGTGAGACCACAGAGGCAGATACGCAGTATTTT. Its protein is CASSETTEADTQYF.

The chain joins TRBV9 to TRBJ2-1; TRBD2 is a possible D gene (6 bases). This CDR3 contains 13 residues. V gave up 5 bases and J gave up 8 bases, with 14 bases separating them. The V gene's germline CDR1 is SGDLS and CDR2 YYNGEE. The CDR3 nucleotides are TGTGCCAGCAGTATAACTAGCTCCCATGAGCAGTTCTTC. Translated, it gives CASSITSSHEQFF.

J is TRBJ2-7 and V is TRBV9; D not certain. Germline-derived CDR1 and CDR2 are SGDLS and YYNGEE. There are 15 residues in the CDR3. Trimming took 0 bases from V and 3 from J, leaving 13 bases between them. The CDR3 sequence is CASSVAPGIGYEQYF. The CDR3 DNA reads as TGTGCCAGCAGCGTAGCTCCGGGCATCGGCTACGAGCAGTACTTC.